This T cell receptor beta chain was captured by sequencing in a study of blood T cells in healthy people across ages (dated by TCRdb to 2015 to 2017). Broadly, across the study: Template switching captured roughly one uniquely barcoded TCR beta cDNA molecule per two T cells in model experiments. Using deep sequencing normalized with unique cDNA molecular identifiers, the study measured how TCR beta repertoire diversity changes with age. The donors were divided into four age groups: young (average around 15 years), middle-aged (approximately 39), aged (under 70) and long-lived (about 84). To avoid experimental bias, donors of different ages were distributed randomly across sequencing lanes. Using the same blood draw, the study looked at two additional independent replicas of 1 million unique cDNA reads for two donors, one aged 18 to 30 and the other aged 80 or older. Study-wide findings and limitations: Bulk unsorted PBMC profiling prevented conclusive comparison of naive and antigen-experienced compartments. Estimates of total diversity based on one million sequenced T cells were considered lower bounds and underestimates. Observed TCR beta diversity correlated strongly with the percentage of naive T cells measured by flow cytometry. Donor CMV infection status was unknown, potentially confounding age-related changes in expanded clonotypes. The long-lived group showed more naive CD4+ T cells, fewer expanded clones and increased TCR diversity than the aged group, suggesting age selection. As age increased, observed TCR beta diversity per million T cells dropped in a roughly linear way, and a significant reduction was already evident by age 40.

The roughly 39 donors, aged about 6 to 100 years, were systemically healthy Caucasian individuals from Russia. Each donor gave ten milliliters of peripheral blood, collected into EDTA-treated Vacutainer tubes. Ficoll-Paque density-gradient centrifugation was used to isolate PBMCs, with at least 7 million obtained per sample. Total RNA, at least 6 micrograms per sample, was extracted from PBMCs with Trizol reagent. For every donor, flow cytometry on a PBMC aliquot measured the percentage of naive CD45RAhigh/CD27high T cells. On this clonotype: There is no known antigen for this receptor. No base quality values were provided; no much bigger clone lies one nucleotide off.

CDR1 DFQATT and CDR2 SNEGSKA are derived from the germline V gene (reference sequence). The CDR3 runs 15 residues from the cysteine to the phenylalanine. Left in the record is the CDR3 DNA by itself, 45 bases read in frame from the first base. V trim: 1 base; J trim: 5 bases; unmatched bases: 6. The method behind the library was 5' RACE. Sequencing was performed on an Illumina HiSeq 2500. A second roughly 6 to 12 cycle PCR used a sample-barcoded 5' primer and a J-beta primer mix. Each TCR beta cDNA molecule received a unique molecular identifier from a template-switch 5' adaptor carrying 12 random nucleotides. At least 3 million CDR3-containing paired-end reads were obtained from each sample. All of the RNA was converted into first-strand cDNA using the Mint cDNA synthesis kit, with a TRBC-specific oligonucleotide serving as the primer. All cDNA was treated with uracil-DNA glycosylase and then went through a first 18-cycle PCR with the universal primers M1SS and BC2_uni_R. The study's own analysis went as follows. Normalization of each sample was performed by random selection of 1 million high-quality reads, each carrying a distinct molecular identifier. Reads sharing molecular identifiers were discarded rather than binned into consensus sequences. MiTCR, with a Q25 quality threshold and the strictest error-elimination algorithm, was used for CDR3 identification, clonotype clustering and error correction. Lower-bound total TCR beta diversity was estimated with a nonparametric unseen species model using Euler transformation. Through fastp at Q25 and MiXCR, TCRdb rebuilt clones from the public reads, retaining in-frame beta chains. Under each unique CDR3 protein, matching rows form one entry showing the most common genes and DNA. The V and J calls and clone size come from TCRdb's table, not from the authors' own analysis. Here the sample has under 2,000,000 distinct CDR3 sequences; less than 50% occur a single time. Less than 2.5% of the sample lies in the top ten.

The specimen sequenced was blood. This receptor was taken from a woman aged 40 to 55 in good health. Here the chain combines TRBV20-1 and TRBJ1-4, with TRBD1 matching 8 junction bases. For the CDR3, the sequence is CSARVNRDRNEKLFF. The bases are TGCAGTGCTAGAGTCAACCGGGACAGGAATGAAAAACTGTTTTTT.